One sample yielded the 30 T cell receptor beta chains listed below, sequenced in a study of blood T cell repertoires in COVID-19. The assay was immunoSEQ multiplex PCR, and TCRdb's table has in-frame clones only and misses some. The profile covers around 67,000 clones, with approximately 85% appearing a single time and about 35% taken by the ten largest. Sample: peripheral blood. The receptors come from an older man with acute or convalescent COVID-19.

V usage is TRBV6-5 and J usage is TRBJ1-5; D gene ambiguous. The CDR3 extends over 15 amino acids. Trimming stripped 5 bases from V and 0 bases from J, with 11 bases between. Germline CDR1 and CDR2: MNHEY and SVGAGI. Here the CDR3 DNA reads TGTGCCAGCAGTCCCCAGGTGAATAGCAATCAGCCCCAGCATTTT. The encoded protein is CASSPQVNSNQPQHF.

This clone turned up a few times. This chain joins TRBV3-1 (or the pseudogene TRBV3-2) and TRBJ1-5, with D tentatively TRBD1 (5 bases). Per germline, CDR1 LGHDT and CDR2 YNNKEL (reference sequence). With 8 bases removed from V and 4 bases from J, the gap between germline ends came to 9 bases. There are 12 residues in the CDR3. CDR3 amino acids: CASGRENQPQHF. In DNA, the CDR3 is TGTGCCAGCGGCAGGGAAAATCAGCCCCAGCATTTT.

The gene calls are TRBV6-5 and TRBJ2-5; 9 bases align to TRBD2. This CDR3 has 16 residues. The trim removed 4 bases at V and 0 bases at J, leaving 6 bases unmatched. The V gene's germline CDR1 is MNHEY and CDR2 SVGAGI. The CDR3 loop reads CASSFQRGENQETQYF. The CDR3 DNA reads TGTGCCAGCAGTTTTCAGCGGGGGGAGAACCAAGAGACCCAGTACTTC.

The chain links TRBV6-2 or TRBV6-3 to TRBJ1-2; D gene uncertain. The germline gives CDR1 MNHEY, CDR2 SVGEGT. The CDR3 runs to 12 residues. Trimming pared 6 bases from V and 4 bases from J, leaving 9 bases between. CDR3 nucleotide sequence: TGTGCCAGCAGCGAGTCGGGCTATGGCTACACCTTC. Translation gives CASSESGYGYTF.

This chain uses TRBV7-9 with TRBJ1-5, with TRBD1 matching 9 bases. Germline V gene sequence: CDR1 SEHNR, CDR2 FQNEAQ (reference sequence). The length of the CDR3 is 15 residues. The V gene end was trimmed by 6 bases and the J gene end by 3 bases; junction bases not matched to a gene: 6. The CDR3 DNA reads as TGTGCCAGCAGTCCCGGGACAGGGCTCAATCAGCCCCAGCATTTT. This encodes CASSPGTGLNQPQHF.

The V call is TRBV3-1 (or the pseudogene TRBV3-2), the J call TRBJ2-7; 9 bases fit TRBD2. There are 13 residues in the CDR3. Trimming cost V 3 bases and J 4 bases; bases outside gene matches: 1. CDR1 is LGHDT, CDR2 YNNKEL, per germline (reference sequence). As DNA, the CDR3 is TGTGCCAGCAGCCAGCGGGAGGGTTACGAGCAGTACTTC. The encoded protein is CASSQREGYEQYF.

CDR3 sequence (DNA): TGCGCCAGCAGCTTGCGGTCGTTGACAGAGGCCTCGCTTGGGAATGAGCAGTTCTTC. As protein: CASSLRSLTEASLGNEQFF. V and J are TRBV5-1 and TRBJ2-1; possible D gene TRBD1, 5 bases. Looked up from germline, CDR1 is SGHRS and CDR2 is YFSETQ. The CDR3 runs to 19 residues. V lost 1 base, J lost 7 bases, and 27 bases lay in between.

This clone was counted once. The chain couples TRBV12-3 or TRBV12-4 to TRBJ2-7; 8 positions match TRBD1. J was trimmed by 6 bases and V by 4 bases; bases with no gene match: 5. This CDR3 is 13 amino acids long. The CDR3 loop reads CASSWTGTGEQYF. CDR3 DNA: TGTGCCAGCAGTTGGACAGGGACTGGCGAGCAGTACTTC.

The chain is built from TRBV27 and TRBJ1-1, with D tentatively TRBD1 (6 bases). The CDR3 totals 13 residues. Between the trimmed V and J ends, which lost 6 bases and 5 bases, there was a span of 13 bases. Germline CDR1 is MNHEY and CDR2 is SMNVEV (reference sequence). The CDR3 is CASRPNRDTEAFF. In DNA, the CDR3 is TGTGCCAGCAGGCCTAACAGGGATACTGAAGCTTTCTTT.

This clone was observed a handful of times. The chain couples TRBV3-1 (or the pseudogene TRBV3-2) to TRBJ2-4; 9 positions agree with TRBD1. The trim removed 3 bases at V and 4 bases at J, leaving 16 bases unmatched. CDR3 length: 19 residues. Germline loops: CDR1 LGHDT, CDR2 YNNKEL (reference sequence). The DNA of the CDR3 is TGTGCCAGCAGCCAGATGGACAGGGGCCCTATTAGAGCTAAAAACATTCAGTACTTC. Residues: CASSQMDRGPIRAKNIQYF.

This clone was detected a few times. The CDR3 coding sequence is TGTGCCAGCAGCAAACGGCAGGCAGGGAGCAATCAGCCCCAGCATTTT. Its protein is CASSKRQAGSNQPQHF. The rearrangement uses TRBV21-1 and TRBJ1-5; TRBD1 reflects the table's D call only, with no check against the DNA. TRBV21-1 is shown as a pseudogene. This CDR3 is built from 16 residues.

The chain carries TRBV27 and TRBJ2-2; D may be TRBD1 (7 bases). The CDR3 has 17 residues. V was shortened by 2 bases and J by 5 bases, with 18 bases between the two germline ends. The germline gives CDR1 MNHEY, CDR2 SMNVEV (reference sequence). CDR3 in DNA: TGTGCCAGCAGTTTAGGGTGGACAGGAGGGAAAACCGGGGAGCTGTTTTTT. Translating it yields CASSLGWTGGKTGELFF.

This chain joins TRBV24-1 and TRBJ2-4; 8 nucleotides line up with TRBD1. This CDR3 is 17 amino acids long. Trimming removed 2 bases from V and 3 bases from J; junction bases left unmatched: 8. Germline-derived CDR1 and CDR2 are KGHDR and SFDVKD. CDR3 bases: TGTGCCACCAGTGATTCCCTGGACAGGGACGGCAAAAACATTCAGTACTTC. This codes for CATSDSLDRDGKNIQYF.

Here the CDR3 reads CAWSATGTGVKLFF. The DNA for the CDR3 is TGTGCCTGGAGTGCCACCGGGACAGGGGTAAAACTGTTTTTT. The chain recombines TRBV30 with TRBJ1-4; TRBD1 agrees at 10 bases. The CDR3 contains 14 residues. Germline V gene data show CDR1 as GTSNPN and CDR2 as SVGIG (reference sequence). V lost 1 base, J lost 10 bases, and 6 bases stayed unmatched.

The chain couples TRBV10-2 to TRBJ2-7; a weak D match, TRBD1 (6 bases). This CDR3 is 18 amino acids long. The V gene lost 2 bases and the J gene lost 4 bases, with 24 bases spanning the gap. CDR1 is WSHSY, CDR2 SAAADI, per germline. CDR3 residues: CASSEPRVLGAGIYEQYF. CDR3 sequence (DNA): TGCGCCAGCAGTGAGCCGAGGGTATTGGGGGCCGGGATTTACGAGCAGTACTTC.

This clone occurred once. The chain employs TRBV5-1 and TRBJ2-5, with a weak D call TRBD2 (5 bases). V lost 0 bases and J lost 5, with 14 bases in between. Germline values: CDR1 SGHRS, CDR2 YFSETQ. CDR3 length: 15 amino acids. CDR3 sequence (DNA): TGCGCCAGCAGCTTGGCCGGGGTAGGGATGGAGACCCAGTACTTC. The encoded protein is CASSLAGVGMETQYF.

This sequence joins TRBV2 and TRBJ2-7; possible D gene TRBD2, 6 bases. The germline V gene has CDR1 SNHLY and CDR2 FYNNEI. The V gene lost 8 bases and the J gene lost 4 bases, with 12 bases spanning the gap. This CDR3 spans 12 amino acids. CDR3 in amino acids: CASLRDFYEQYF. Written as DNA, the CDR3 is TGTGCCAGCTTAAGGGACTTTTACGAGCAGTACTTC.

This chain links TRBV2 with TRBJ2-3; 11 bases are a match to TRBD2. The V gene's germline CDR1 is SNHLY and CDR2 FYNNEI. The CDR3 has 17 residues. Trimming removed 1 base from V and 2 bases from J; junction bases left unmatched: 5. As DNA, the CDR3 is TGTGCCAGCAGTGAAGGATTACTAGCGGGAGACACAGATACGCAGTATTTT. Residues: CASSEGLLAGDTDTQYF.

The V and J genes are TRBV9 and TRBJ1-3; no firm D call. Germline CDR1 SGDLS, CDR2 YYNGEE. The CDR3 runs 15 residues. The V end was cut by 2 bases, the J end by 4 bases, with 13 bases between. The CDR3 DNA is TGTGCCAGCAGCGTCGTCCCCATAGCGGGAAACACCATATATTTT. Its translation: CASSVVPIAGNTIYF.

This chain joins TRBV5-5 and TRBJ2-2, with 9 bases lining up with TRBD2. The length of the CDR3 is 17 residues. V shed 4 bases, J shed 0 bases, and the junction held 7 bases outside the gene matches. Per germline, CDR1 SGHKS and CDR2 YYEKEE (reference sequence). CDR3 sequence reads: CASSLNSGRTNTGELFF. CDR3 in DNA: TGTGCCAGCAGCCTAAATAGCGGGAGAACGAACACCGGGGAGCTGTTTTTT.

This clone has only one observation. The genes are TRBV27 and TRBJ2-7; D may be TRBD2 (6 bases). The CDR3 is 16 amino acids. Germline lookup yields CDR1 MNHEY and CDR2 SMNVEV (reference sequence). Trimming cost V 4 bases and J 0 bases, with 16 bases left between them. The CDR3 DNA reads TGTGCCAGCAGTTCCCTCTGGAGGGGCGCCTCCTACGAGCAGTACTTC. It yields the protein CASSSLWRGASYEQYF.

This chain connects TRBV4-3 to TRBJ2-1; 11 bases line up with TRBD2. The CDR3 contains 15 residues. In germline, CDR1 is LGHNA, CDR2 YSLEER. The ends lost 5 bases at V and 6 bases at J; junction bases unmatched: 6. DNA for the CDR3: TGCGCCAGCAGCTTGGGCCTAGCGGGGGGCAATGAGCAGTTCTTC. Its translation is CASSLGLAGGNEQFF.

V usage is TRBV18 and J usage is TRBJ1-4; 7 nucleotides match TRBD1. The CDR3 totals 20 residues. Germline assignment: CDR1 KGHSH and CDR2 LQKENI. The trim removed 3 bases at V and 0 bases at J, leaving 16 bases unmatched. The CDR3, as DNA: TGTGCCAGCTCACCCTCAGCCGAAAAACAGGGGATTGCAACTAATGAAAAACTGTTTTTT. Its translation: CASSPSAEKQGIATNEKLFF.

The chain combines TRBV5-5 with TRBJ1-2, with TRBD1 as a possible D gene (6 bases). CDR1 and CDR2 (germline): SGHKS, YYEKEE (reference sequence). V dropped 5 bases and J dropped 0 bases, with 11 bases sitting between them. CDR3 length: 14 residues. The CDR3 DNA reads TGTGCCAGCAGATCCGGACAGACTAACTATGGCTACACCTTC. Encoded protein: CASRSGQTNYGYTF.

This chain links TRBV7-8 with TRBJ1-2; possibly TRBD1 for D (6 bases). CDR1 and CDR2 from the germline V gene are SGHVS and FQNEAQ. The CDR3 has 15 amino acids. Trimming took off 5 bases at V and 4 bases at J, with 17 bases between the two ends. CDR3 residues: CASSPGTTSGYGYTF. The CDR3 DNA follows: TGTGCCAGCAGCCCCGGGACAACCAGCGGCTATGGCTACACCTTC.

This rearrangement joins TRBV2 to TRBJ1-2; unclear D gene. CDR3 length: 13 amino acids. Germline V gene data show CDR1 as SNHLY and CDR2 as FYNNEI. With 4 bases removed from V and 4 bases from J, the gap between germline ends came to 10 bases. CDR3 nucleotides: TGTGCCAGCAGTGGGGAGGGTATCTATGGCTACACCTTC. Encoded protein: CASSGEGIYGYTF.

This chain joins TRBV14 and TRBJ2-2; D is unresolved. Germline CDR1 SGHDN, CDR2 FVKESK. Trimming removed 0 bases from V and 4 bases from J, with 9 bases in between. The CDR3 length is 15 residues. CDR3 DNA sequence: TGTGCCAGCAGCCAAGAGAGGAGACCCACCGGGGAGCTGTTTTTT. As protein: CASSQERRPTGELFF.

The CDR3 nucleotides are TGTGCCAGCGGCGGGGGGGCCTATGATACGCAGTATTTT. Its translation is CASGGGAYDTQYF. J is TRBJ2-3 and V is TRBV6-5; 9 nucleotides match TRBD2. This CDR3 is built from 13 residues. Trimming removed 8 bases from V and 6 bases from J; junction bases left unmatched: 6. From germline, CDR1 is MNHEY and CDR2 SVGAGI.

The chain employs TRBV5-1 and TRBJ2-1, with D possibly matching TRBD2 (5 bases). The CDR3 is made up of 14 amino acids. From germline, CDR1 is SGHRS and CDR2 YFSETQ. V lost 4 bases, J lost 3 bases, and 11 bases lay in between. CDR3 coding DNA: TGCGCCAGCAGCGGGAACGGGGTCTACAATGAGCAGTTCTTC. It specifies CASSGNGVYNEQFF. Variable domain in full (rest from reference TRBV5-1 and TRBJ2-1): KAGVTQTPRYLIKTRGQQVTLSCSPISGHRSVSWYQQTPGQGLQFLFEYFSETQRNKGNFPGRFSGRQFSNSRSEMNVSTLELGDSALYLCASSGNGVYNEQFFGPGTRLTVL.

This chain links TRBV29-1 with TRBJ2-1; D perhaps matches TRBD2 (7 bases). The V gene lost 3 bases and the J gene lost 4 bases, with 13 bases spanning the gap. Per germline, CDR1 SQVTM and CDR2 ANQGSEA. The CDR3 sequence is 14 residues long. The CDR3 reads CSVEEGGAYNEQFF. CDR3 bases: TGCAGCGTTGAGGAGGGGGGGGCTTACAATGAGCAGTTCTTC.